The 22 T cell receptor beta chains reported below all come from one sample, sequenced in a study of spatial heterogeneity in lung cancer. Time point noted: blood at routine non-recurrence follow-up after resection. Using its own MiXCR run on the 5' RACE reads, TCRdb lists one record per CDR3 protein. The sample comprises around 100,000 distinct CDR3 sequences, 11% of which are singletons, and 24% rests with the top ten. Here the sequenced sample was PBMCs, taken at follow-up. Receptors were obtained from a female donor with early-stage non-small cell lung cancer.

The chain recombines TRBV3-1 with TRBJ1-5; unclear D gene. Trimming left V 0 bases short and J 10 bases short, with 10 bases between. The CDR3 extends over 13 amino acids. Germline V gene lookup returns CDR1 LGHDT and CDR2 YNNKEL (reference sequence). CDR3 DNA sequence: TGTGCCAGCAGCCAAGATCTAGGACTCCCCCAGCATTTT. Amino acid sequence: CASSQDLGLPQHF.

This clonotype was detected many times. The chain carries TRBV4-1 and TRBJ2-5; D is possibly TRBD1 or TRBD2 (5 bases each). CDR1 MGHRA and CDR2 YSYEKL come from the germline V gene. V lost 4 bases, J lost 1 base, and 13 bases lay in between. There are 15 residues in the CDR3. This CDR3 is CASSRLPGPQETQYF. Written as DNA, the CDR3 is TGCGCCAGCAGCCGCTTGCCGGGACCCCAAGAGACCCAGTACTTC.

CDR3 bases: TGTGCCAGCAGCAACCGAAGGGACCATCAGCCCCAGCATTTT. Translating gives CASSNRRDHQPQHF. The gene calls are TRBV11-2 and TRBJ1-5; the D gene is possibly TRBD1 (5 bases). The CDR3 runs 14 residues. In germline, CDR1 is SGHAT, CDR2 FQNNGV. Trimming stripped 5 bases from V and 5 bases from J, with 13 bases between.

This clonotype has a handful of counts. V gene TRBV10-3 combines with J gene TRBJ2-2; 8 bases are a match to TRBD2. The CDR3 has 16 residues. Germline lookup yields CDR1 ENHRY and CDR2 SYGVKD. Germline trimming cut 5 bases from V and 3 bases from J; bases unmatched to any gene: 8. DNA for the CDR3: TGTGCCATCAGTAGACATCTAGCGGGCGACACCGGGGAGCTGTTTTTT. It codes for CAISRHLAGDTGELFF.

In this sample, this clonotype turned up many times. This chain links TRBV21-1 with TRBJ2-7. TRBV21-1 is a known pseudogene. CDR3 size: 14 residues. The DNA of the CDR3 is TGTGCCAGCAGCAAACTAACAGATACCTACGAGCAGTACGTC. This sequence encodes CASSKLTDTYEQYV.

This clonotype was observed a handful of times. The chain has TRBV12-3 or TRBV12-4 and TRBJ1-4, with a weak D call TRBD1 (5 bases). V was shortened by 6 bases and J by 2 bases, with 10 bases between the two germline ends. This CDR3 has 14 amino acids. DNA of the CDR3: TGTGCCAGCAGACAAGACAGCACTAATGAAAAACTGTTTTTT. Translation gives CASRQDSTNEKLFF.

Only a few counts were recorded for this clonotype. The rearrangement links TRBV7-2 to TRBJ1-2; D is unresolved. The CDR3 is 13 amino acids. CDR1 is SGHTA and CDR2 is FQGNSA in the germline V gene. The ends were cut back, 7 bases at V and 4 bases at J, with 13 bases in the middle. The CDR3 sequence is CASTTISFYGYTF. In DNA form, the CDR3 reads TGTGCCAGCACGACTATTTCCTTCTATGGCTACACCTTC.

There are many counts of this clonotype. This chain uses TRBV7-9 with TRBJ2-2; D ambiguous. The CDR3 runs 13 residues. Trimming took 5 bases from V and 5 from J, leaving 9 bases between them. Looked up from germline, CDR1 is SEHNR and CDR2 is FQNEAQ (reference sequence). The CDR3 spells CASSHGVTGELFF. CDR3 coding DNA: TGTGCCAGCAGCCATGGAGTTACCGGGGAGCTGTTTTTT.

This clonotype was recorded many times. The CDR3: CATSIRAGGLGTQYF. DNA for the CDR3: TGTGCCACCAGCATTAGAGCTGGGGGTTTGGGTACGCAGTATTTT. The gene calls are TRBV15 and TRBJ2-3, with D possibly called TRBD1 or TRBD2 (5 bases each). The germline gives CDR1 LNHNV, CDR2 YYDKDF (reference sequence). CDR3 length equals 15 residues. Trimming removed 4 bases from V and 8 bases from J, with 19 bases in between.

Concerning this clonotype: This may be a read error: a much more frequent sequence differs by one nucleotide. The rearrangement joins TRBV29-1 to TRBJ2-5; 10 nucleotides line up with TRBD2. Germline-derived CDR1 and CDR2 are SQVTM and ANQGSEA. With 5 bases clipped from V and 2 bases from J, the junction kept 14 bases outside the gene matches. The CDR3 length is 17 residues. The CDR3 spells CSVRGTSVRAPQETQYF. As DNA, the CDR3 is TGCAGCGTTCGAGGGACTAGCGTGAGGGCACCTCAAGAGACCCAGTACTTC.

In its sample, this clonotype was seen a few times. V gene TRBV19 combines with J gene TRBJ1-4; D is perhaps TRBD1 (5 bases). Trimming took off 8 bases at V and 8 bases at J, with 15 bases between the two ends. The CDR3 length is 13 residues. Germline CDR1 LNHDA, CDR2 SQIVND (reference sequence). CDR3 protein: CASRDARIEKLFF. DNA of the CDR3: TGTGCCAGTCGGGACGCTCGGATAGAAAAACTGTTTTTT.

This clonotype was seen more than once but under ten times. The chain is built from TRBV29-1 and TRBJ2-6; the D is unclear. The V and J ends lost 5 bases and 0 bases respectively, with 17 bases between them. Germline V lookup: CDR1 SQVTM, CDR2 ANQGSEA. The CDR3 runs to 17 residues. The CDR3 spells CSVHSQHRSSGANVLTF. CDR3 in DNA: TGCAGCGTTCATTCTCAGCACCGTTCCTCTGGGGCCAACGTCCTGACTTTC.

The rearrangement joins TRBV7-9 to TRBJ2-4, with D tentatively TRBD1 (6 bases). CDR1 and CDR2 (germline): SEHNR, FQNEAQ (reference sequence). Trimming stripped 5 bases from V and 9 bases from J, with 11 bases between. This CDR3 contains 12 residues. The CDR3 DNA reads TGTGCCAGCAGCCATCAAGGGGGCATTCAGTACTTC. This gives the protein CASSHQGGIQYF.

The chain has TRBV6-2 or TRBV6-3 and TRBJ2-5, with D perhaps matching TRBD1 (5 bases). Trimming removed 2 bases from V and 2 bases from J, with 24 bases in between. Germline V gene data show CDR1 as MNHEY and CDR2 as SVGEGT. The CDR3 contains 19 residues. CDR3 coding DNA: TGTGCCAGCAGTTACCCCCTCTGGCGCGGCAGGGCGAATCAAGAGACCCAGTACTTC. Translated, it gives CASSYPLWRGRANQETQYF.

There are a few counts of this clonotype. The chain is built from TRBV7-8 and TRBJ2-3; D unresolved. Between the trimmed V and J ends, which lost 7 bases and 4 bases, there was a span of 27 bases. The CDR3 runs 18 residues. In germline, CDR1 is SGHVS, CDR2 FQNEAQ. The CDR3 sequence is CASIETPSNYRDPDTQYF. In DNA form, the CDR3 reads TGTGCCAGCATCGAAACACCATCCAACTACCGAGATCCAGATACGCAGTATTTT.

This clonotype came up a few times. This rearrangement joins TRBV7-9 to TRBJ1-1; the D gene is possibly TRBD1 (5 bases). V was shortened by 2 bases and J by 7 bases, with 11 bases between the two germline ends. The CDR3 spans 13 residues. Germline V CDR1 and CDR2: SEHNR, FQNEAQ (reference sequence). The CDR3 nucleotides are TGTGCCAGCAGCTTAAGCGGCGGGGGTGAAGCTTTCTTT. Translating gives CASSLSGGGEAFF.

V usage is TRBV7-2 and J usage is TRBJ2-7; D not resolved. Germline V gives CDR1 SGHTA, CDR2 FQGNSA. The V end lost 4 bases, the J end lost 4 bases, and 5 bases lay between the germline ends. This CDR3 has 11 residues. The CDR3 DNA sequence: TGTGCCAGCAGCTACCAATACGAGCAGTACTTC. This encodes CASSYQYEQYF.

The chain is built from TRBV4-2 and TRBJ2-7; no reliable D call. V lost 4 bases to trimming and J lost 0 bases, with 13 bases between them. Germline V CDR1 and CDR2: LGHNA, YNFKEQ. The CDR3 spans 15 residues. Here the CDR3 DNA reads TGTGCCAGCAGCCCCGGAAGTTTCTCCTCCTACGAGCAGTACTTC. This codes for CASSPGSFSSYEQYF.

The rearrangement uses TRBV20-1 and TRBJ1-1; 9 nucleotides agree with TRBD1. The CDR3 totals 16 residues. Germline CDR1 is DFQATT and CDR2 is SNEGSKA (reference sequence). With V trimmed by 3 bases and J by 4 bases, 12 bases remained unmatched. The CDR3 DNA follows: TGCAGTGCTAGGGTCTACAGGGGGCCTACCTTCACTGAAGCTTTCTTT. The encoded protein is CSARVYRGPTFTEAFF.

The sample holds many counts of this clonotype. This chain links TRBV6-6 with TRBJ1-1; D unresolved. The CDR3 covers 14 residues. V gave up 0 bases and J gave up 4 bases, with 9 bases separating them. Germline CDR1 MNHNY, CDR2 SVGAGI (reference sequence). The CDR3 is CASSYSYTGTEAFF. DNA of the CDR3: TGTGCCAGCAGTTACTCGTATACGGGCACTGAAGCTTTCTTT.

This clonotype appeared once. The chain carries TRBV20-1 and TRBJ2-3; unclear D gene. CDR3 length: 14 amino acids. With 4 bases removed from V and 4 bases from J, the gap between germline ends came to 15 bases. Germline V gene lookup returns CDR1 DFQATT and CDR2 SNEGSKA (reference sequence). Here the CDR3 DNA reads TGCAGTGCTACCCGACTCCCCCTTTCAGATACGCAGTATTTT. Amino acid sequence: CSATRLPLSDTQYF.

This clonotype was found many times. CDR3 region: CASSSAGTDTQYF. For the CDR3, the DNA is TGTGCCAGCAGTTCCGCAGGGACAGATACGCAGTATTTT. The genes are TRBV6-2 or TRBV6-3 and TRBJ2-3; possibly TRBD1 for D (5 bases). V lost 4 bases and J lost 3, with 8 bases in between. Germline CDR1 is MNHEY and CDR2 is SVGEGT. This CDR3 is 13 amino acids long.